This entry concerns a single T cell receptor (beta chain). Germline V gives CDR1 KGHSH, CDR2 LQKENI. The CDR3 covers 13 residues. V lost 3 bases, J lost 10 bases, and 3 bases stayed unmatched. This specimen comes from a study of blood T cell repertoires in COVID-19. In the study overall: The United States, Italy and Spain were the sources of the acute and convalescent COVID-19 samples. PBMCs, B-cell-depleted T cells, or T cells provided the cDNA or gDNA that made up the material.

How the authors handled the data: Amplifying reference gene primers gave estimates of nucleated cell counts. The data were produced by immunoSEQ multiplex PCR, yet TCRdb's version contains in-frame clones alone and is incomplete. D and trimming come from the DNA, and the V and J calls and clone size come from that table. The sample yields around 20,000 clones, roughly 90% seen once. This TCR was sampled from a human donor in a cohort sampled during active COVID-19. The donor label of this sample is uncertain. Sequenced sample: peripheral blood. The V and J genes are TRBV18 and TRBJ1-6; 7 bases align to TRBD1. CDR3 amino acids: CASSPRDRSPLHF. In DNA form, the CDR3 reads TGTGCCAGCTCACCCCGGGACAGATCACCCCTCCACTTT.